Described below is a single T cell receptor (beta chain) sequence and its context. The antigen remains unidentified. Profiling relied on immunoSEQ multiplex PCR, and the TCRdb table lists in-frame clones only, not all of them. The data contain 5,000 to 5,500 clones, around 64% of them singletons. Frozen unsorted single-cell suspensions supplied the genomic DNA. V was clipped by 9 bases and J by 2 bases, with 18 bases between them. The CDR3 sequence is 15 residues long. The germline V gene encodes CDR1 LNHDA and CDR2 SQIVND (reference sequence). The sample comes from a study of immune cell composition in non-small cell lung cancer. Study observations and caveats: Top 10 clone scores and clonality were higher in squamous than adenocarcinoma.

This chain links TRBV19 with TRBJ2-3; D possibly corresponds to TRBD2 (6 bases). Sample: lung tumor tissue. This TCR came from a human donor with non-small cell lung cancer. The CDR3 reads CASSREPSNTDTQYF. Here the CDR3 DNA reads TGTGCCAGCAGCCGGGAGCCCTCAAACACAGATACGCAGTATTTT.